This entry lists 8 T cell receptor beta chains sequenced from one sample in a study of shared clonotypes between healthy human individuals. Data came from immunoSEQ multiplex PCR; TCRdb stores just in-frame clones and leaves some out. The repertoire holds around 1.6 million clones, 95% to 99% seen once, with approximately 0.44% in the top ten. Sequencing was done on a sample of naive CD4+ T cells sorted from blood. Indicated subset: CD45RA+ positively selected. The receptors were gathered from a man aged 30 to 39 in good health.

The V and J genes are TRBV11-2 and TRBJ2-7, with TRBD1 matching 8 bases. Unmatched junction bases numbered 10, after V lost 1 base and J lost 2 bases. The CDR3 loop spans 17 amino acids. Germline CDR1 and CDR2: SGHAT and FQNNGV. CDR3 DNA sequence: TGTGCCAGCAGCTTAGGGAAAGGCAGGGGGCCGGCCTACGAGCAGTACTTC. Protein: CASSLGKGRGPAYEQYF.

J is TRBJ2-7 and V is TRBV29-1; unclear D gene. The CDR3 runs 14 residues. Trimming removed 7 bases at V and 1 base at J, with 17 bases between. Germline V gives CDR1 SQVTM, CDR2 ANQGSEA. The CDR3 sequence is CSAGGGSGSYEQYF. The CDR3 DNA is TGCAGCGCCGGTGGCGGAAGTGGATCCTACGAGCAGTACTTC.

The genes are TRBV28 and TRBJ2-5; maybe TRBD1 (6 bases). V dropped 1 base and J dropped 0 bases, with 9 bases sitting between them. The CDR3 consists of 15 residues. From germline, CDR1 is MDHEN and CDR2 SYDVKM. In DNA, the CDR3 is TGTGCCAGCAGTTTATCGCAGGGGAACCAAGAGACCCAGTACTTC. Its translation: CASSLSQGNQETQYF.

The V and J genes are TRBV7-9 and TRBJ2-3; D may match TRBD1 or TRBD2 (6 bases each). The V and J ends lost 5 bases and 4 bases respectively, with 19 bases between them. This CDR3 comprises 16 residues. Germline-derived CDR1 and CDR2 are SEHNR and FQNEAQ (reference sequence). CDR3 sequence: CASSPPGAYSADTQYF. The CDR3, as DNA: TGTGCCAGCAGCCCCCCGGGGGCGTATAGTGCAGATACGCAGTATTTT.

This chain links TRBV14 with TRBJ2-7, with no clear D. Trimming took 8 bases from V and 6 from J, leaving 17 bases between them. CDR3 length: 13 amino acids. The germline V gene has CDR1 SGHDN and CDR2 FVKESK. The CDR3 region has the DNA TGTGCCAGCTCACTATCCGCGACTCGCGAGCAGTACTTC. This sequence encodes CASSLSATREQYF. Full variable domain (rest looked up from reference TRBV14 and TRBJ2-7): EAGVTQFPSHSVIEKGQTVTLRCDPISGHDNLYWYRRVMGKEIKFLLHFVKESKQDESGMPNNRFLAERTGGTYSTLKVQPAELEDSGVYFCASSLSATREQYFGPGTRLTVT.

CDR3 protein: CSVDQYTSSTDTQYF. The CDR3 region has the DNA TGCAGCGTTGATCAGTACACTAGTAGCACAGATACGCAGTATTTT. The chain links TRBV29-1 to TRBJ2-3; the D gene is possibly TRBD2 (5 bases). This CDR3 contains 15 residues. V lost 3 bases, J lost 0 bases, and 13 bases lay in between. The V gene's germline CDR1 is SQVTM and CDR2 ANQGSEA.

The genes are TRBV28 and TRBJ2-1; 9 bases align to TRBD2. Germline V lookup: CDR1 MDHEN, CDR2 SYDVKM. This CDR3 is built from 15 residues. Trimming took 3 bases from V and 6 from J; bases not matched to a gene: 6. The DNA of the CDR3 is TGTGCCAGCAGTTTGGCCGGGACTAGCTCCAATGAGCAGTTCTTC. This translates into CASSLAGTSSNEQFF.

The V call is TRBV6-4, the J call TRBJ2-3, with 7 bases aligning to TRBD2. Germline CDR1 MRHNA, CDR2 SNTAGT. J gave up 6 bases and V 0 bases, and 3 bases lay outside the gene matches. This CDR3 region has 14 residues. CDR3 in amino acids: CASSDSREFDTQYF. Written as DNA, the CDR3 is TGTGCCAGCAGTGACTCGCGGGAGTTCGATACGCAGTATTTT.